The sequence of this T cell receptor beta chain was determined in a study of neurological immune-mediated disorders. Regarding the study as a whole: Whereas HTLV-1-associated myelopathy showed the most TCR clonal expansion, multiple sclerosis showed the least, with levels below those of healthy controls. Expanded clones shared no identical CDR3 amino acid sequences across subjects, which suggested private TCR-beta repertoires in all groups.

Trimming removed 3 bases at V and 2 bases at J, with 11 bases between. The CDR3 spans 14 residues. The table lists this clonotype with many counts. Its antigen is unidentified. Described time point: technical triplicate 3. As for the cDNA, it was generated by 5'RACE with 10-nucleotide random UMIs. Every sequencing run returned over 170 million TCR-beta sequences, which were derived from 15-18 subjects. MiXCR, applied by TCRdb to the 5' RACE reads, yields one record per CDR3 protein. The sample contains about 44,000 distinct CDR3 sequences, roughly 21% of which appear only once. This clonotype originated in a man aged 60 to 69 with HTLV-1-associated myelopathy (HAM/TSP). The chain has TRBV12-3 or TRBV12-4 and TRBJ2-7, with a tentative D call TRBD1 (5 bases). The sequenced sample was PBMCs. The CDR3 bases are TGTGCCAGCAGTTTTTCAGGGCTCACCTACGAGCAGTACTTC. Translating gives CASSFSGLTYEQYF.